Listed below are T cell receptor beta chains from one sample, sequenced in a study of blood T cell repertoires in COVID-19. The data were produced by immunoSEQ multiplex PCR, yet TCRdb's version contains in-frame clones alone and is incomplete. The repertoire has approximately 390,000 clones, roughly 87% of them found once; the top ten carry 2% to 2.5%. The sample comprised PBMCs or T cells enriched from blood (not recorded which). The source is a woman aged 40 to 49 with acute COVID-19. CDR3s include the opening cysteine and the closing phenylalanine or tryptophan. D genes are given only for firm matches. Clone size, where shown, is once, few, many, or a class for clones that have expanded.

D gene	V gene	J gene	clone size	CDR3 protein	CDR3 DNA
TRBD1	TRBV27	TRBJ2-6	few	CASSFLRGTGNSGANVLTF	TGTGCCAGCAGTTTTTTAAGGGGGACAGGGAACTCTGGGGCCAACGTCCTGACTTTC
.	TRBV14	TRBJ2-2	.	CASSLGGNTGELFF	TGTGCCAGCAGCCTCGGGGGAAACACCGGGGAGCTGTTTTTT
TRBD2	TRBV4-1	TRBJ2-7	.	CASSQISGGAYEQYF	TGCGCCAGCAGCCAGATTAGCGGGGGGGCCTACGAGCAGTACTTC
.	TRBV19	TRBJ1-3	.	CASSMRPGGTIYF	TGTGCCAGTAGTATGAGACCCGGGGGCACCATATATTTT
.	TRBV5-1	TRBJ1-1	.	CASSLGGLDTEAFF	TGCGCCAGCAGCTTGGGAGGGTTAGACACTGAAGCTTTCTTT
.	TRBV27	TRBJ1-6	.	CASSDRWLYNSPLHF	TGTGCCAGCAGTGACAGGTGGCTCTATAATTCACCCCTCCACTTT
.	TRBV11-2	TRBJ1-2	.	CASSLDSGGSSPYGYTF	TGTGCCAGCAGCTTAGATTCGGGGGGGTCGTCACCATATGGCTACACCTTC
.	TRBV25-1	TRBJ1-1	.	CASSEFTGPVNTEAFF	TGTGCCAGCAGTGAATTTACAGGGCCGGTGAACACTGAAGCTTTCTTT
.	TRBV14	TRBJ2-7	few	CASSQAGFRDSSYEQYF	TGTGCCAGCAGCCAAGCAGGGTTCCGAGACTCCTCCTACGAGCAGTACTTC
.	TRBV7-9	TRBJ2-7	.	CASSLRQHYEQYF	TGTGCCAGCAGCCTACGACAGCACTACGAGCAGTACTTC
TRBD1	TRBV19	TRBJ1-5	once	CASSLSTGYIDQPQHF	TGTGCCAGTAGTCTCTCGACAGGGTATATCGATCAGCCCCAGCATTTT
TRBD2	TRBV4-1	TRBJ2-3	.	CASSQDLAGGDTQYF	TGCGCCAGCAGCCAAGATCTAGCGGGGGGGGATACGCAGTATTTT
.	TRBV19	TRBJ2-3	.	CASRTPGVGDTQYF	TGTGCCAGTAGAACTCCAGGGGTAGGAGATACGCAGTATTTT
TRBD1	TRBV3-1/TRBV3-2	TRBJ2-5	.	CASSLRGRETQYF	TGTGCCAGCAGCCTCAGGGGGCGTGAGACCCAGTACTTC
TRBD2	TRBV7-2	TRBJ2-7	few	CASSPWTSGAYEQYF	TGTGCCAGCAGCCCCTGGACTAGCGGGGCCTACGAGCAGTACTTC
.	TRBV6-5	TRBJ1-6	once	CASNRQGDSPLHF	TGTGCCAGCAATCGCCAGGGCGATTCACCCCTCCACTTT
TRBD1	TRBV5-1	TRBJ1-2	.	CASSLETGDGYTF	TGCGCCAGCAGCTTAGAAACAGGGGATGGCTACACCTTC
TRBD1	TRBV12-5	TRBJ1-2	.	CASGSTSGTAGYGYTF	TGTGCTAGTGGTTCTACCTCCGGGACAGCTGGCTATGGCTACACCTTC
.	TRBV4-1	TRBJ1-2	.	CASSQERGQGYGYTF	TGCGCCAGCAGCCAAGAGCGGGGGCAAGGCTATGGCTACACCTTC
.	TRBV5-1	TRBJ2-5	.	CASSRGGGLHEETQYF	TGCGCCAGCAGCAGGGGTGGGGGCCTACACGAAGAGACCCAGTACTTC
TRBD2	TRBV3-1/TRBV3-2	TRBJ2-4	.	CASSQGIAGLNIQYF	TGTGCCAGCAGCCAAGGAATAGCGGGGTTAAACATTCAGTACTTC
.	TRBV19	TRBJ2-3	.	CASSIGRGDTQYF	TGTGCCAGTAGTATAGGACGGGGAGATACGCAGTATTTT
.	TRBV5-1	TRBJ1-2	few	CASSQSDYGYTF	TGCGCCAGCAGCCAGTCAGACTATGGCTACACCTTC
TRBD1	TRBV6-5	TRBJ2-7	.	CASSQDRGGSYEQYF	TGTGCCAGCAGTCAGGACAGGGGAGGCTCCTACGAGCAGTACTTC
.	TRBV11-2	TRBJ1-2	.	CASSQDRDYGYTF	TGTGCCAGCAGCCAAGACAGAGACTATGGCTACACCTTC
.	TRBV7-8	TRBJ1-1	.	CASSLQGRTNTEAFF	TGTGCCAGCAGCTTACAGGGGCGAACGAACACTGAAGCTTTCTTT
.	TRBV5-5	TRBJ1-2	.	CASTPAGGGNYGYTF	TGTGCCAGCACCCCTGCCGGAGGAGGAAACTATGGCTACACCTTC